A single sample is the source of the 22 T cell receptor beta chains below, sequenced in a study of CD8+ T cells in alopecia areata. After isolation, RNA underwent reverse transcription to generate cDNA as the sequencing template. Some clones are missing from TCRdb's copy, which holds only in-frame ones; the method was immunoSEQ multiplex PCR. The sample yields some 180,000 clones, roughly 50% seen once. The treatment was: oral pan-JAK inhibitor, 5-10 mg twice daily. Here the sequenced sample was CD8+ T cells sorted from blood, taken at week 24, from a patient treated with tofacitinib. These receptors were obtained from a human donor with alopecia areata.

This clone has a single count. This chain joins TRBV9 and TRBJ1-1; D possibly corresponds to TRBD1 (6 bases). V was cut by 4 bases and J by 0 bases, with 19 bases left in between. The germline gives CDR1 SGDLS, CDR2 YYNGEE. The CDR3 loop spans 17 amino acids. As DNA, the CDR3 is TGTGCCAGCAGCCCCGCCACTGCAGGGGAGATGAACACTGAAGCTTTCTTT. Residues: CASSPATAGEMNTEAFF.

This clone was picked up one time. V and J are TRBV5-6 and TRBJ2-2; D possibly uses TRBD1 or TRBD2 (6 bases each). The germline gives CDR1 SGHDT, CDR2 YYEEEE. Deletions cut 0 bases from V and 0 bases from J, with 12 bases between. The CDR3 is made up of 17 amino acids. The CDR3, as DNA: TGTGCCAGCAGCTTGGGATTGGGGGGCGCGAACACCGGGGAGCTGTTTTTT. Its protein product is CASSLGLGGANTGELFF.

In regard to this clone: Other DNA variants within this sample encode the same CDR3. The rearrangement uses TRBV19 and TRBJ1-1; no reliable D call. This CDR3 region has 13 residues. V was cut by 3 bases and J by 0 bases, with 5 bases left in between. CDR1 LNHDA and CDR2 SQIVND come from the germline V gene (reference sequence). DNA for the CDR3: TGTGCCAGTAGTATCTTATTGAACACTGAAGCTTTCTTT. It codes for CASSILLNTEAFF.

CDR3 in amino acids: CASSPTPGTGNSPLHF. The CDR3, as DNA: TGTGCCAGCAGCCCAACGCCCGGGACAGGAAATTCACCCCTCCACTTT. The rearrangement links TRBV11-2 to TRBJ1-6; 8 bases are a match to TRBD1. In germline, CDR1 is SGHAT, CDR2 FQNNGV. The CDR3 totals 16 residues. The V segment lost 5 bases and the J segment 7 bases; nucleotides outside the gene matches: 10.

This chain connects TRBV5-1 to TRBJ1-4; 9 bases map to TRBD1. The CDR3 sequence is 14 residues long. Germline V lookup: CDR1 SGHRS, CDR2 YFSETQ. The ends lost 4 bases at V and 8 bases at J; junction bases unmatched: 6. The chain's CDR3 is CASSPGQGREKLFF. The CDR3 coding sequence is TGCGCCAGCAGCCCGGGACAGGGACGAGAAAAACTGTTTTTT.

As for this clone: Additional DNA sequences in this sample encode the identical CDR3. The chain joins TRBV27 to TRBJ2-7, with 10 bases fitting TRBD1. Germline CDR1 MNHEY, CDR2 SMNVEV (reference sequence). V was pared by 5 bases and J by 1 base, with 2 bases of the junction left unmatched. The CDR3 runs to 14 residues. The CDR3 loop is CASSLGQGSYEQYF. CDR3 coding DNA: TGTGCCAGCAGTCTGGGACAGGGGTCCTACGAGCAGTACTTC.

The chain is built from TRBV9 and TRBJ1-2; D ambiguous. The CDR3 extends over 15 amino acids. Germline CDR1 and CDR2: SGDLS and YYNGEE. Trimming removed 0 bases at V and 0 bases at J, with 9 bases between. The CDR3 region is CASSVGGRPNYGYTF. The CDR3 DNA sequence: TGTGCCAGCAGCGTAGGAGGCAGGCCTAACTATGGCTACACCTTC.

This rearrangement joins TRBV7-9 to TRBJ1-5, with D possibly being TRBD1 (5 bases). The V gene's germline CDR1 is SEHNR and CDR2 FQNEAQ (reference sequence). The length of the CDR3 is 13 residues. V dropped 5 bases and J dropped 6 bases, with 11 bases sitting between them. The CDR3 loop is CASSPGAGQPQHF. The CDR3 bases are TGTGCCAGCAGCCCCGGGGCGGGTCAGCCCCAGCATTTT. The full variable domain, completed using reference TRBV7-9 and TRBJ1-5, is DTGVSQNPRHKITKRGQNVTFRCDPISEHNRLYWYRQTLGQGPEFLTYFQNEAQLEKSRLLSDRFSAERPKGSFSTLEIQRTEQGDSAMYLCASSPGAGQPQHFGDGTRLSIL.

For this clone: Because it lacks the conserved phenylalanine or tryptophan at the end, this CDR3 is likely a read error. This chain joins TRBV5-6 and TRBJ1-1, with D maybe TRBD1 (5 bases). Looked up from germline, CDR1 is SGHDT and CDR2 is YYEEEE. CDR3 size: 13 residues. V was clipped by 6 bases and J by 10 bases, with 19 bases between them. The CDR3 DNA reads TGTGCCAGCACCATAAACCAGGGACTTGGAGCTTTCCTT. It specifies CASTINQGLGAFL.

This clone has a handful of counts. This sequence joins TRBV7-9 and TRBJ2-3; D is undetermined. Per the germline V gene, CDR1 is SEHNR and CDR2 is FQNEAQ (reference sequence). The length of the CDR3 is 14 residues. Between the trimmed V and J ends, which lost 2 bases and 4 bases, there was a span of 10 bases. The CDR3 loop is CASSLTAASDTQYF. DNA of the CDR3: TGTGCCAGCAGCTTAACGGCTGCGTCAGATACGCAGTATTTT. Full variable domain (rest looked up from reference TRBV7-9 and TRBJ2-3): DTGVSQNPRHKITKRGQNVTFRCDPISEHNRLYWYRQTLGQGPEFLTYFQNEAQLEKSRLLSDRFSAERPKGSFSTLEIQRTEQGDSAMYLCASSLTAASDTQYFGPGTRLTVL.

This clone was counted only a few times. This sequence joins TRBV5-1 and TRBJ1-4; D ambiguous. Trimming cost V 0 bases and J 0 bases, with 9 bases left between them. The germline V gene has CDR1 SGHRS and CDR2 YFSETQ. This CDR3 comprises 16 residues. CDR3 sequence reads: CASSLVPPTTNEKLFF. The CDR3 DNA sequence: TGCGCCAGCAGCTTGGTTCCGCCGACAACTAATGAAAAACTGTTTTTT.

This chain links TRBV30 with TRBJ1-1, with D possibly TRBD1 on 6 matching bases. The V and J ends lost 1 base and 0 bases respectively, with 12 bases between them. The germline gives CDR1 GTSNPN, CDR2 SVGIG (reference sequence). The CDR3 sequence is 15 residues long. CDR3 DNA sequence: TGTGCCTGGAGTGGCGGGGGCAGCATGAACACTGAAGCTTTCTTT. It is translated as CAWSGGGSMNTEAFF.

This clone was picked up a small number of times. The rearrangement uses TRBV9 and TRBJ2-1; 8 bases line up with TRBD2. CDR1 is SGDLS, CDR2 YYNGEE, per germline. The length of the CDR3 is 14 residues. V trimming: 5 bases; J trimming: 10 bases; junction bases outside the gene matches: 11. Here the CDR3 DNA reads TGTGCCAGCAGTGATAGCGGGGCGACCCAAGAGCAGTTCTTC. Its translation is CASSDSGATQEQFF.

This rearrangement joins TRBV30 to TRBJ1-1; 9 nucleotides agree with TRBD1. The CDR3 extends over 12 amino acids. The germline CDR1 and CDR2 sequences are GTSNPN and SVGIG (reference sequence). The CDR3 nucleotides read TGTGGTTATACTCGGGGACAGGGTGAAGCTTTCTTT. It encodes CGYTRGQGEAFF.

The gene calls are TRBV6-6 and TRBJ1-1; D is perhaps TRBD1 (6 bases). There are 15 residues in the CDR3. The germline V gene has CDR1 MNHNY and CDR2 SVGAGI (reference sequence). The ends were cut back, 6 bases at V and 6 bases at J, with 20 bases in the middle. The CDR3 loop reads CASSRHREGDPEAFF. DNA for the CDR3: TGTGCCAGCAGCCGTCACAGGGAAGGCGATCCTGAAGCTTTCTTT.

The chain joins TRBV11-2 to TRBJ2-7; TRBD1 matches at 10 bases. V was pared by 5 bases and J by 5 bases, with 15 bases of the junction left unmatched. In germline, CDR1 is SGHAT, CDR2 FQNNGV. The CDR3 extends over 17 amino acids. The CDR3 spells CASSPGQGEGLLNEQYF. The DNA for the CDR3 is TGTGCCAGCAGCCCCGGACAGGGGGAGGGCCTTTTGAACGAGCAGTACTTC. Together with reference TRBV11-2 and TRBJ2-7, the CDR3 gives the full variable domain: EAGVAQSPRYKIIEKRQSVAFWCNPISGHATLYWYQQILGQGPKLLIQFQNNGVVDDSQLPKDRFSAERLKGVDSTLKIQPAKLEDSAVYLCASSPGQGEGLLNEQYFGPGTRLTVT.

V usage is TRBV6-5 and J usage is TRBJ2-1, with TRBD2 matching over 9 bases. Germline values: CDR1 MNHEY, CDR2 SVGAGI. CDR3 length: 15 residues. V lost 0 bases, J lost 7 bases, and 4 bases stayed unmatched. CDR3 in amino acids: CASSYSSGGWNEQFF. DNA for the CDR3: TGTGCCAGCAGTTACTCTAGCGGGGGTTGGAATGAGCAGTTCTTC.

This chain links TRBV5-6 with TRBJ1-5; D ambiguous. The V gene lost 5 bases and the J gene lost 6 bases, with 9 bases spanning the gap. Per germline, CDR1 SGHDT and CDR2 YYEEEE. CDR3 length: 12 residues. The CDR3 region has the DNA TGTGCCAGCAGTCAAGGAGGTCAGCCCCAGCATTTT. Its translation is CASSQGGQPQHF.

The table lists this clone with a few counts. The genes are TRBV29-1 and TRBJ2-3; tentative D call: TRBD1 (5 bases). The CDR3 has 14 residues. V lost 5 bases and J 2 bases, leaving 14 bases between the germline ends. Germline CDR1 is SQVTM and CDR2 is ANQGSEA. The CDR3 coding sequence is TGCAGCGTTTTATTCGCGGACACCACAGATACGCAGTATTTT. Protein: CSVLFADTTDTQYF.

The V and J genes are TRBV5-6 and TRBJ2-7, with TRBD1 matching over 7 bases. CDR3 length equals 14 residues. The germline CDR1 and CDR2 sequences are SGHDT and YYEEEE. V gave up 0 bases and J gave up 2 bases; unmatched junction bases: 2. The CDR3 sequence: CASSLGDSPYEQYF. The CDR3 DNA sequence: TGTGCCAGCAGCTTGGGGGACAGCCCCTACGAGCAGTACTTC.

This clone was counted only a few times. The V gene is TRBV4-2, the J gene TRBJ1-1; unclear D gene. Trimming shortened V by 1 base and J by 1 base, and 4 bases separated the two germline ends. The CDR3 spans 13 residues. In germline, CDR1 is LGHNA, CDR2 YNFKEQ. The CDR3, as DNA: TGTGCCAGCAGCCAAGCCAGGAACACTGAAGCTTTCTTT. Protein sequence: CASSQARNTEAFF.

This clone turned up a few times. The chain is built from TRBV21-1 and TRBJ2-3; the table gives TRBD1 as D, unverified against the DNA. TRBV21-1 is marked as a pseudogene. CDR3 length: 15 amino acids. The CDR3 loop is CASSCIRFGTDTQYF. CDR3 bases: TGTGCCAGCAGCTGCATCAGGTTTGGGACAGATACGCAGTATTTT.